This T cell receptor beta chain was identified in a study of blood T cell repertoires in COVID-19. The overall study: Spain, Italy and the United States supplied samples that represented acute and convalescent COVID-19.

Trimming cost V 4 bases and J 1 base, with 11 bases left between them. CDR3 length: 15 residues. Germline V gene lookup returns CDR1 LGHNA and CDR2 YSLEER. Repertoires were generated with immunoSEQ multiplex PCR, while TCRdb's copy carries only in-frame clones and drops some. The sample carries approximately 100,000 clones, about 85% recorded once. The rearrangement joins TRBV4-3 to TRBJ2-4; tentatively, D is TRBD1 (6 bases). Material for sequencing was peripheral blood. This TCR was sampled from a human donor in a cohort sampled during active COVID-19. The CDR3 reads CASSRTQGAKNIQYF. CDR3 in DNA: TGCGCCAGCAGCCGAACACAGGGCGCCAAAAACATTCAGTACTTC.